Listed below are T cell receptor beta chains from one sample, sequenced in a study of regulatory T cells in long-lasting Graves disease. TCRdb re-analysed the multiplex PCR reads in MiXCR, keeping a single row per CDR3 protein. The repertoire holds around 450,000 distinct CDR3 sequences, 14% to 15% seen once, with over 15% in the top ten. The same sample was also studied in work on T cells in Graves' hyperthyroidism and ophthalmopathy.

The specimen was peripheral blood mononuclear cells (PBMCs), collected at new diagnosis, from a patient treated with antithyroid drugs. The receptor source for this set is a woman aged 30 to 39 with Graves disease. Both conserved end residues are part of each CDR3. D genes are given only for firm matches. Where a row states a size, it is once, few, many or the class of an expanded clone; other rows omit it.

j_gene	abundance	d_gene	v_gene	CDR3nt	CDR3aa
TRBJ1-5	many	TRBD1	TRBV20-1	TGCAGTGCTGCCGGGACAGCCAATCAGCCCCAGCATTTT	CSAAGTANQPQHF
TRBJ2-1	few	NA	TRBV24-1	TGTGCCACCAGTGATTCTCGCCTGGACTTACCCTCCTACAATGAGCAGTTCTTC	CATSDSRLDLPSYNEQFF
TRBJ2-7	many	NA	TRBV12-3/TRBV12-4	TGTGCCAGCAGTTTTGAGCGGGCCTACGAGCAGTACTTC	CASSFERAYEQYF
TRBJ1-6	many	NA	TRBV10-2	TGCGCCAGCAGTGAACAGGCCAATTCACCCCTCCACTTT	CASSEQANSPLHF
TRBJ2-5	NA	NA	TRBV3-1	TGTGCCAGCAGTCTTATAGGGGGTTGGGGCCAAGAGACCCAGTACTTC	CASSLIGGWGQETQYF
TRBJ1-1	many	NA	TRBV7-3	TGTGCCAGCAGGCTACAGATAAACACTGAAGCTTTCTTT	CASRLQINTEAFF
TRBJ2-1	many	TRBD1	TRBV2	TGTGCCAGCCAAGCGCAGTGGGGACAGGGCAATGAGCAGTTCTTC	CASQAQWGQGNEQFF
TRBJ2-7	few	NA	TRBV4-2	TGTGCCAGCAGCCGGACAGGCGGAAGGGGGGTAGATGTCGACGAGCAGTACTTC	CASSRTGGRGVDVDEQYF
TRBJ2-1	NA	NA	TRBV7-9	TGTGCCAGCAGCTTAATACAAGGGACGAGAGACAATGAGCAGTTCTTC	CASSLIQGTRDNEQFF
TRBJ1-5	NA	NA	TRBV6-1	TGTGCCAGCAGTAATATCTGGAGGCCCCAGCATTTT	CASSNIWRPQHF
TRBJ2-3	many	NA	TRBV2	TGTGCCAGCAGTGATGAGCGGACCACAGATACGCAGTATTTT	CASSDERTTDTQYF
TRBJ2-4	few	TRBD2	TRBV27	TGTGCCAGCAGTTTATTTTTAGGCCCTGGGGGGGGAGGAAACATTCAGTACTTC	CASSLFLGPGGGGNIQYF
TRBJ2-5	many	TRBD1	TRBV11-3	TGTGCCAGCAGCTTAGGAGACAGGGTGGAGACCCAGTACTTC	CASSLGDRVETQYF
TRBJ2-5	NA	NA	TRBV2	TGTGCCAGCAGGAAGGGGGGGGAGACCCAGTACTTC	CASRKGGETQYF
TRBJ1-2	NA	NA	TRBV27	TGTGCCAGCAGTTTTATCGGGGGCTCGGGTGGCTACACCTTC	CASSFIGGSGGYTF
TRBJ2-3	few	TRBD2	TRBV5-1	TGCGCCAGCAGAGGGACTAGCCCTAGCACAGATACGCAGTATTTT	CASRGTSPSTDTQYF
TRBJ1-1	many	NA	TRBV28	TGTGCCAGCTGCTACTTGCAGAACACTGAAGCTTTCTTT	CASCYLQNTEAFF
TRBJ2-1	NA	TRBD2	TRBV2	TGTGCCAGCAGTGAGGTGTACGGGAGGGTCGGTGAGCAGTTCTTC	CASSEVYGRVGEQFF
TRBJ2-2	NA	NA	TRBV7-7	TGTGCCAGCAGCCCAATTGGGCTGAACACCGGGGAGCTGTTTTTT	CASSPIGLNTGELFF
TRBJ2-7	few	TRBD1	TRBV7-3	TGTGCCAGCAGCCCCACCGGGACAGTCTACGAGCAGTACTTC	CASSPTGTVYEQYF
TRBJ2-5	many	NA	TRBV24-1	TGTGCCACCAGTGATTTTGGCAGCCACCAAGAGACCCAGTACTTC	CATSDFGSHQETQYF
TRBJ2-1	many	TRBD2	TRBV30	TGTGCCTGGAGTAGCGGGAGGTGGAATGAGCAGTTCTTC	CAWSSGRWNEQFF
TRBJ1-2	NA	NA	TRBV29-1	TGCAGCGTTGGACAGACTAACTATGGCTACACCTTC	CSVGQTNYGYTF
TRBJ1-4	few	NA	TRBV5-8	TGTGCCAGCAGCTTCCCCAGTCGCGAAAAACTGTTTTTT	CASSFPSREKLFF
TRBJ1-2	many	NA	TRBV3-1	TGTGCCAGCAGGCGGGACGGCTCCTATGGCTACACCTTC	CASRRDGSYGYTF
TRBJ2-7	few	NA	TRBV6-1	TGTGCCAGCAAAAAAATACAATCGGGTCCCTACGAGCAGTACTTC	CASKKIQSGPYEQYF
TRBJ1-5	many	NA	TRBV12-3/TRBV12-4	TGTGCCAGCAGTTTAGCATCAGGCAATCAGCCCCAGCATTTT	CASSLASGNQPQHF
TRBJ2-1	many	NA	TRBV9	TGTGCCAGCAGCGCCCCGGGGGACGCCGAGCAGTTCTTC	CASSAPGDAEQFF
TRBJ1-1	many	NA	TRBV20-1	TGCAGTGTAAGAGGGCAGGGCAAAAACACTGAAGCTTTCTTT	CSVRGQGKNTEAFF
TRBJ2-1	NA	NA	TRBV6-5	TGTGCCAGCAGTTATCGTGGCGGGGCTAATGAAAAGCAGTTCTTC	CASSYRGGANEKQFF
TRBJ2-3	NA	NA	TRBV2	TGTGCCAGCAGTGAACAGGGTTATATGCAGTATTTT	CASSEQGYMQYF
TRBJ2-7	few	NA	TRBV11-2	TGTGCCAGCAGCGGGACCGTAGAGCAGTACTTC	CASSGTVEQYF
TRBJ1-3	many	NA	TRBV27	TGTGCCAGCAGTTTGGGACGGAACTCTGGAAACACCATATATTTT	CASSLGRNSGNTIYF
TRBJ2-1	many	NA	TRBV5-1	TGCGCCAGCAGCTTAGGTAGGGGAACCTACAATGAGCAGTTCTTC	CASSLGRGTYNEQFF
TRBJ2-7	few	NA	TRBV20-1	TGCAGTGCTGAGCCGCCGACTAGAGACTACGAGCAGTACTTC	CSAEPPTRDYEQYF
TRBJ2-1	many	NA	TRBV29-1	TGCAGCGTTAGTAGTTATGTCGGGGAGATTGACTACAATGAGCAGTTCTTC	CSVSSYVGEIDYNEQFF
TRBJ1-1	many	NA	TRBV6-1	TGTGCCAGCGCACAGGAGGGGAACACTGAAGCTTTCTTT	CASAQEGNTEAFF
TRBJ1-5	many	TRBD1	TRBV20-1	TGCAGTGCCCGGGACAGGGATCAGCCCCAGCATTTT	CSARDRDQPQHF
TRBJ1-2	few	NA	TRBV27	TGTGCCAGCAGTTCCAGTCCCGCTGGGCTCTATGGCTACACCTTC	CASSSSPAGLYGYTF
TRBJ2-7	once	NA	TRBV9	TGTGCCAGCAGCGTGGGGCTCGGAGGGTCCTACGAGCAGTACTTC	CASSVGLGGSYEQYF
TRBJ1-1	many	TRBD1	TRBV2	TGTGCCAGCAGTGGCGACAGGGCTGAAGCTTTCTTT	CASSGDRAEAFF
TRBJ1-1	many	NA	TRBV15	TGTGCCACCAGCTGGAGGACAGTGAACACTGAAGCTTTCTTT	CATSWRTVNTEAFF
TRBJ2-1	many	TRBD2	TRBV7-3	TGTGCCAGCAGCCCAACGTCTAGCGGGAGTGAGCAGTTCTTC	CASSPTSSGSEQFF
TRBJ2-1	many	NA	TRBV24-1	TGTGCCACCAGTGATTTAGGCGACAGCTCCTACAATGAGCAGTTCTTC	CATSDLGDSSYNEQFF
TRBJ2-3	NA	NA	TRBV28	TGTGCCAGCAGTTCAGGCGGAATCCGAGATACGCAGTATTTT	CASSSGGIRDTQYF
TRBJ2-7	NA	NA	TRBV6-1	TGTGCCAGCGACGGTAGTTTTAGGGGCTCCTACGAGCAGTACTTC	CASDGSFRGSYEQYF
TRBJ1-2	many	TRBD1	TRBV5-1	TGCGCCAGCAGCTTGAATTCAGGGGGCGTCTATGGCTACACCTTC	CASSLNSGGVYGYTF
TRBJ2-3	many	TRBD2	TRBV30	TGTGCCTGGGAGGCGGGAGGAACCGCAGATACGCAGTATTTT	CAWEAGGTADTQYF
TRBJ1-6	many	TRBD1	TRBV11-3	TGTGCCAGCAGCTTAGAAGACTCGGGACAGCCACCCTCCTATAATTCACCCCTCCACTTT	CASSLEDSGQPPSYNSPLHF
TRBJ1-2	many	NA	TRBV27	TGTGCCAGCGGGCTGACAGGCTACTATGGCTACACCTTC	CASGLTGYYGYTF
TRBJ1-6	NA	TRBD1	TRBV10-3	TGTGCCATCAGTGAGTCGCGACAGGGAGGGTCACCCCTCCACTTT	CAISESRQGGSPLHF
TRBJ2-1	many	NA	TRBV30	TGTGCCTGGAGTGGGGCAGCCTACAATGAGCAGTTCTTC	CAWSGAAYNEQFF
TRBJ2-3	NA	NA	TRBV6-2/TRBV6-3	TGTGCCAGCAGTGACTCGGGGGCTACGCAGTATTTT	CASSDSGATQYF
TRBJ2-1	NA	TRBD2	TRBV20-1	TGCAGTGCTAGACGGACTAGCGGGCTGCCTAATGAGCAGTTCTTC	CSARRTSGLPNEQFF
TRBJ1-2	many	NA	TRBV28	TGTGCCAGCAGTTTAGTTGGCTATGGCTACACCTTC	CASSLVGYGYTF
TRBJ1-5	many	TRBD1	TRBV20-1	TGCAGTGCCACACAGGGGAGGGCCAATCAGCCCCAGCATTTT	CSATQGRANQPQHF
TRBJ1-3	NA	NA	TRBV10-3	TGTGCCACCACTCGCGACGGATACTCTGGAAACACCATATATTTT	CATTRDGYSGNTIYF
TRBJ2-2	once	NA	TRBV24-1	TGTGCCACCAGTGATTTGGGTTCTTCCGGGGAGCTGTTTTTT	CATSDLGSSGELFF
TRBJ1-5	NA	NA	TRBV15	TGTGCCACCGGGGAAGCAGGGAACGTGCAGCCCCAGCATTTT	CATGEAGNVQPQHF
TRBJ2-1	few	TRBD2	TRBV4-2	TGTGCCAGCAGCCGGGGACTAGAGGTTGGCGTCGCGCAGTTCTTC	CASSRGLEVGVAQFF